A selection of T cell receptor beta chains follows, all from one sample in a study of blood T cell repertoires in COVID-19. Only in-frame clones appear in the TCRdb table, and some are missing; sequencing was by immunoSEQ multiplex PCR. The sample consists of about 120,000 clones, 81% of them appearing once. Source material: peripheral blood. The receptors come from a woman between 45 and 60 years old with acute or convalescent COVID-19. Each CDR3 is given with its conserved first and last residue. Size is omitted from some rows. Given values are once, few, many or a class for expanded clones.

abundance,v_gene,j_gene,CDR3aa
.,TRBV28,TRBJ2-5,CASSQQGEEETQYF
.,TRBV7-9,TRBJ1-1,CASSLASGSFPEAFF
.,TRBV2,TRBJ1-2,CASSDSGGVRSNYGYTF
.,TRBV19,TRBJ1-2,CASSMDRGFNYGYTF
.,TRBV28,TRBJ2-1,CASSLAGGDNEQFF
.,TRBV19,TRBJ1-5,CASSGRQGNQPQHF
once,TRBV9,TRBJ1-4,CASSAGERRAEKLFF
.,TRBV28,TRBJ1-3,CASSTEVLSSGNTIYF
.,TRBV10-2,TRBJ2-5,CASRDSGRSGSQETQYF
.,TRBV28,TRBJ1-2,CASSYSGGGYTF
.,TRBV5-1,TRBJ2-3,CASSFPGDTDTQYF
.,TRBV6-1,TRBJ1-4,CASSDSLGQRLEKLFF
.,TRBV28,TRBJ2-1,CASSLDTSASYNEQFF
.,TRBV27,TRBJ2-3,CASSSLTSGRAIDTQYF
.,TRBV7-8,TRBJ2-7,CASSLAVWAGTYEQYF
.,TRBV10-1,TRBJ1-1,CASSDGQYMNTEAFF
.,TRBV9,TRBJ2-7,CASSVGNSGKAYEQYF
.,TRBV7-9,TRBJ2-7,CASSFPDRVDEQYF
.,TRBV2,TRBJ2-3,CASGGNQGHTDTQYF
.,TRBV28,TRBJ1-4,CASSLVLGEKLFF
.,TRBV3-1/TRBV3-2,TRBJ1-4,CASSRTLGLVPNEKLFF
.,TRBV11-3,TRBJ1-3,CASTQGSGNTIYF
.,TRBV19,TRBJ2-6,CASRNRGRGGANVLTF
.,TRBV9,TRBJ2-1,CASSATSGRRSYNEQFF
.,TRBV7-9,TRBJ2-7,CASSYPGGMQYF
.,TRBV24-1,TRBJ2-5,CATSSKGREGPQETQYF
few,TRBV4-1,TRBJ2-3,CASSQLTGTSEKTDTQYF
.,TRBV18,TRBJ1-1,CASSLVGALATEAFF
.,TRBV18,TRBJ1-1,CASSPQESTEAFF
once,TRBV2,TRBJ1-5,CASRGTAGVSNQPQHF
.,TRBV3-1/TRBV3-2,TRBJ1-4,CASSQTLRGQFNEKLFF
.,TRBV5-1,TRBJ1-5,CASSLQGDQPQHF
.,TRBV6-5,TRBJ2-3,CASRTLAVAADTQYF
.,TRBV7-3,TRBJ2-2,CASSSEMPGELFF
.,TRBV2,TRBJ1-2,CASSEQGGSYGYTF
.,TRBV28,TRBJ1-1,CASSNPGIYTEAFF
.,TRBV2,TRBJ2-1,CASSELRGGYNEQFF
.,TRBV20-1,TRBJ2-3,CSASGLAGADTQYF
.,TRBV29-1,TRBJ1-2,CSVAGAWGGYTF
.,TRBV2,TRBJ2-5,CASAGQETQYF
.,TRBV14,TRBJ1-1,CASSQVRQTEAFF
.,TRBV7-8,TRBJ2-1,CASSPHMASYNEQFF
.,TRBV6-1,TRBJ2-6,CASSAQSTGSGANVLTF
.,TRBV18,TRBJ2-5,CASSPRRGQGETQYF
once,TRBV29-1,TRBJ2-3,CSVEGGTDTQYF
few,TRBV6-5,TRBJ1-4,CASSSSTALKLFF
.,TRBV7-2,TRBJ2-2,CASSFSGGLGAELFF
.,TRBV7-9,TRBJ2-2,CASSFSAVRELFF
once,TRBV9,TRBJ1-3,CASSVDLDDRSGGNTIYF
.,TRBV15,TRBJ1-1,CATSKRTPRNPNTEAFF
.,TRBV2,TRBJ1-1,CASSETYRVNTEAFF
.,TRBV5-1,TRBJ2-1,CASSLSRDNEQFF
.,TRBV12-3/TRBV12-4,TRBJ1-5,CASSQGTNQPQHF
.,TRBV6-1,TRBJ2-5,CASSENGQGVETQYF
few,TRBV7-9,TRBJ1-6,CASSTTGDSPLHF